The 14 T cell receptor beta chains below were found in one sample sequenced in a study of blood T cells in healthy people across ages. Together with a sample-barcoded 5' primer, a J-beta primer mix was included in a second PCR lasting roughly 6 to 12 cycles. TCRdb re-called the 5' RACE reads through MiXCR, storing one row per CDR3 protein. This sample has some 730,000 distinct CDR3 sequences, with about a fifth found just once. The source material was blood. The source is a man in his 70s in good health.

This clonotype has only a few counts. The J gene is TRBJ2-4, the V gene TRBV7-2, with D perhaps matching TRBD1 or TRBD2 (5 bases each). CDR1 and CDR2 from the germline V gene are SGHTA and FQGNSA. The CDR3 has 16 residues. V gave up 7 bases and J gave up 9 bases, with 25 bases separating them. The CDR3 sequence is CASIDQTRDVRAIQYF. DNA for the CDR3: TGTGCCAGCATCGATCAAACCCGGGACGTCAGGGCCATTCAGTACTTC.

The chain joins TRBV19 to TRBJ2-1; D not resolved. Germline V CDR1 and CDR2: LNHDA, SQIVND (reference sequence). Trimming took off 6 bases at V and 6 bases at J, with 6 bases between the two ends. The CDR3 sequence is 11 residues long. CDR3 sequence: CASRNFNEQFF. CDR3 nucleotides: TGTGCCAGTAGAAACTTCAATGAGCAGTTCTTC.

This rearrangement joins TRBV5-1 to TRBJ2-1; maybe TRBD1 (5 bases). Germline V CDR1 and CDR2: SGHRS, YFSETQ. There are 14 residues in the CDR3. V lost 0 bases to trimming and J lost 9 bases, with 13 bases between them. This chain's CDR3 is CASSLEQGQGEQFF. CDR3 bases: TGCGCCAGCAGCTTGGAGCAGGGTCAGGGTGAGCAGTTCTTC.

This clonotype was seen ten or more times. The chain combines TRBV7-8 with TRBJ2-2, with 8 positions matching TRBD2. This CDR3 has 15 amino acids. From germline, CDR1 is SGHVS and CDR2 FQNEAQ. V shed 6 bases, J shed 0 bases, and the junction held 3 bases outside the gene matches. CDR3 region: CASSRSGTNTGELFF. CDR3 bases: TGTGCCAGCAGTCGTAGCGGGACGAACACCGGGGAGCTGTTTTTT.

The chain uses TRBV5-1 and TRBJ1-4; maybe TRBD1 (6 bases). V was pared by 0 bases and J by 7 bases, with 13 bases between. This CDR3 has 15 amino acids. CDR1 and CDR2 (germline): SGHRS, YFSETQ. CDR3 loop: CASSLAQGLGEKLFF. The CDR3, as DNA: TGCGCCAGCAGCTTGGCCCAGGGGCTGGGTGAAAAACTGTTTTTT.

This chain links TRBV12-3 or TRBV12-4 with TRBJ2-5, with TRBD2 matching 9 bases. The J call may be wrong; the DNA end is better matched by TRBJ2-1. The CDR3 runs to 18 residues. CDR3 in amino acids: CASSLLTSGANPFNEQFF. CDR3 nucleotides: TGTGCCAGCAGTCTCTTGACTAGCGGAGCCAATCCCTTCAATGAGCAGTTCTTC.

This clonotype was seen a handful of times. The rearrangement joins TRBV5-1 to TRBJ2-3, with a possible D match to TRBD2 (6 bases). The V gene lost 4 bases and the J gene lost 1 base, with 19 bases spanning the gap. The CDR3 consists of 17 residues. Germline CDR1 is SGHRS and CDR2 is YFSETQ. The CDR3 DNA follows: TGCGCCAGCAGCGCACCGCGGGGATACATTGGCACAGATACGCAGTATTTT. This codes for CASSAPRGYIGTDTQYF.

The V and J genes are TRBV20-1 and TRBJ1-2; tentative D call: TRBD1 (6 bases). The CDR3 covers 15 residues. Looked up from germline, CDR1 is DFQATT and CDR2 is SNEGSKA (reference sequence). The V and J ends lost 3 bases and 0 bases respectively, with 14 bases between them. CDR3 region: CSASGGQTANYGYTF. For the CDR3, the DNA is TGCAGTGCTAGTGGGGGGCAGACCGCTAACTATGGCTACACCTTC.

This sequence joins TRBV28 and TRBJ2-3; no reliable D call. V was clipped by 4 bases and J by 8 bases, with 7 bases between them. The CDR3 has 11 residues. CDR1 is MDHEN and CDR2 is SYDVKM in the germline V gene. CDR3 residues: CASSSPLTQYF. CDR3 coding DNA: TGTGCCAGCAGTTCCCCTCTTACGCAGTATTTT.

This clonotype was seen a handful of times. The J gene is TRBJ2-4, the V gene TRBV12-3 or TRBV12-4; D is unresolved. V shed 6 bases and J shed 0 bases, with 9 bases lying between them. The CDR3 is 14 amino acids. The CDR3, as DNA: TGTGCCAGCAGCCACAACCTAGCCAAAAACATTCAGTACTTC. The encoded protein is CASSHNLAKNIQYF.

This clonotype was seen a few times. The chain recombines TRBV4-1 with TRBJ2-5; 13 bases are a match to TRBD2. V shed 3 bases, J shed 4 bases, and the junction held 8 bases outside the gene matches. The germline gives CDR1 MGHRA, CDR2 YSYEKL. This CDR3 is 17 amino acids long. For the CDR3, the DNA is TGCGCCAGCAGCCAGCCAACTAGCGGGAGGGCCCCAGAGACCCAGTACTTC. Its translation is CASSQPTSGRAPETQYF.

This clonotype has a handful of counts. The rearrangement links TRBV7-8 to TRBJ2-7, with 7 nucleotides matching TRBD1. This CDR3 spans 14 amino acids. V lost 5 bases to trimming and J lost 3 bases; unmatched junction nucleotides: 7. Germline assignment: CDR1 SGHVS and CDR2 FQNEAQ. CDR3: CASSVGTVGYEQYF. CDR3 bases: TGTGCCAGCAGCGTAGGGACAGTAGGCTACGAGCAGTACTTC.

This clonotype was seen ten or more times. The chain has TRBV13 and TRBJ1-4, with a tentative D call TRBD1 (5 bases). CDR3 length: 15 residues. Germline V gene lookup returns CDR1 PRHDT and CDR2 FYEKMQ (reference sequence). Trimming pared 8 bases from V and 2 bases from J, leaving 15 bases between. In DNA form, the CDR3 reads TGTGCCAGCTCCCTGGGGGGAGTCACTAATGAAAAACTGTTTTTT. As protein: CASSLGGVTNEKLFF. Full variable domain (outside the CDR3, taken from reference TRBV13 and TRBJ1-4): AAGVIQSPRHLIKEKRETATLKCYPIPRHDTVYWYQQGPGQDPQFLISFYEKMQSDKGSIPDRFSAQQFSDYHSELNMSSLELGDSALYFCASSLGGVTNEKLFFGSGTQLSVL.

This clonotype was recorded a few times. This chain connects TRBV7-6 to TRBJ2-3, with TRBD1 as a possible D gene (5 bases). V lost 5 bases to trimming and J lost 0 bases, with 9 bases between them. The CDR3 has 14 amino acids. CDR1 and CDR2 from the germline V gene are SGHVS and FNYEAQ. For the CDR3, the DNA is TGTGCCAGCAGCCACAGGTTTAGCACAGATACGCAGTATTTT. Protein: CASSHRFSTDTQYF.